Included here is one T cell receptor (beta chain) sequence, with context. A much more abundant neighbour one base away suggests this may be a read error. This sample's RNA came from whole unsorted tissue. The entry originates in a study of tumor and adjacent non-tumor tissue in lung cancer. Study summary: Histology: about twelve adenocarcinoma, a couple of squamous cell carcinoma, 1 small cell lung cancer. Approximately 4 million productive TCRbeta reads were obtained per sample on average.

Trimming removed 5 bases from V and 0 bases from J, with 8 bases in between. The CDR3 covers 13 residues. The germline V gene has CDR1 SGHAT and CDR2 FQNNGV. Three rounds of nested PCR, following a modified ARM-PCR protocol, produced the TCRbeta library. TCRdb itself ran the multiplex PCR reads through MiXCR, one entry per CDR3 protein. The sample has more than 85,000 distinct CDR3 sequences, approximately 87% seen once. Sequencing was carried out using lung tumor tissue. The receptor comes from a man aged 70-80 years with non-small cell lung cancer. The chain employs TRBV11-2 and TRBJ2-7; D gene uncertain. In DNA form, the CDR3 reads TGTGCCAGCAGCCATAGTACCTCCTACGAGCAGTACTTC. Its translation: CASSHSTSYEQYF. Looking up the rest from reference TRBV11-2 and TRBJ2-7 gives the full variable domain: EAGVAQSPRYKIIEKRQSVAFWCNPISGHATLYWYQQILGQGPKLLIQFQNNGVVDDSQLPKDRFSAERLKGVDSTLKIQPAKLEDSAVYLCASSHSTSYEQYFGPGTRLTVT.